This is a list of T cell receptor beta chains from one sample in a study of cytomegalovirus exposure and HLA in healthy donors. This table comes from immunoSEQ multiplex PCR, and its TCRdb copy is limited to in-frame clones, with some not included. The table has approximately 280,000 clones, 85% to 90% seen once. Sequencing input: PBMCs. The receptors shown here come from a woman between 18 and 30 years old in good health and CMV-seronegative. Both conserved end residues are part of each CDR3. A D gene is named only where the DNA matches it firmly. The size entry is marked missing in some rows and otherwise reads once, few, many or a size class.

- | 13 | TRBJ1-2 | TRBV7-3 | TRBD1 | TGTGCCAGCAGCTTCTGGACAGGGGGTGGCTACACCTTC | CASSFWTGGGYTF
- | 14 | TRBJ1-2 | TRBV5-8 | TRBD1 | TGTGCCAGCGCCCCTCGTACAGGGGTCTATGGCTACACCTTC | CASAPRTGVYGYTF
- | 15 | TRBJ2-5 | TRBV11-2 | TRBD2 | TGTGCCAGCAGCCGGACTAGCGGGGTCCAAGAGACCCAGTACTTC | CASSRTSGVQETQYF
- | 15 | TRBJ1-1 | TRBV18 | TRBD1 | TGTGCCAGCTCACCAATACAGGGGGGTGCGACTGAAGCTTTCTTT | CASSPIQGGATEAFF
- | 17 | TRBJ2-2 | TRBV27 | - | TGTGCCAGCAGTTTATCGGGGCAGGGGAAGAACACCGGGGAGCTGTTTTTT | CASSLSGQGKNTGELFF
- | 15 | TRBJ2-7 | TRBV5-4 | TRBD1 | TGTGCCAGCAGCTCGCCGACAGGGGACTCCTACGAGCAGTACTTC | CASSSPTGDSYEQYF
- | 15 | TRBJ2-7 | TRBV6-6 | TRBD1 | TGTGCCAGCAGCCCGGGACAGGGGCATTCCTACGAGCAGTACTTC | CASSPGQGHSYEQYF
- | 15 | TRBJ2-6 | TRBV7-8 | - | TGTGCCAGCAGCCCAGTCTTCTCTGGGGCCAACGTCCTGACTTTC | CASSPVFSGANVLTF
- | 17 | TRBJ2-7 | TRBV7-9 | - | TGTTCCAGCAGCTTAGAAAGTTCACGGACAGCAGCCTACGAGCAGTACTTC | CSSSLESSRTAAYEQYF
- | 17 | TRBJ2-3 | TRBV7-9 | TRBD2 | TGTTCCAGCACCGAGTGGTTAGGCGGGGGGGCCACAGATACGCAGTATTTT | CSSTEWLGGGATDTQYF
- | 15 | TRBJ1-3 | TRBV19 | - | TGTGCCAGTAGTATGGAGATTTTCTCTGGAAACACTATATATTTT | CASSMEIFSGNTIYF
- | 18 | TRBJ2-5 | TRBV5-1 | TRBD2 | TGCGCCAGCAGACCAGCGGGGGGGAACTCACAGGGTCAGGAGACCCAGTACTTC | CASRPAGGNSQGQETQYF
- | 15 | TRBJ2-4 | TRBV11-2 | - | TGTGCCAGCAGCCCCGGCGCGCTGTCCGGGAACATTCAGTACTTC | CASSPGALSGNIQYF
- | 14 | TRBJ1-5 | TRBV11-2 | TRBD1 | TGTGCCAGCAGTTTGGACAGGATGGATCAGCCCCAGCATTTT | CASSLDRMDQPQHF
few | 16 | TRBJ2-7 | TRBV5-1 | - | TGCGCCAGCACCCCGACCGGGCTAGCCGGGATACACGAGCAGTACTTC | CASTPTGLAGIHEQYF
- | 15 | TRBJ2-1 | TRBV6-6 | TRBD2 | TGTGCCAGCAGTCCCCTAGCGGGGGGGCTCGGTGAGCAGTTCTTC | CASSPLAGGLGEQFF
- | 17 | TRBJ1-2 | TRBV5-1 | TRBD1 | TGCGCCAGCAACTTGGCCTTACAAGACAGGGCGCGGTATGGCTACACCTTC | CASNLALQDRARYGYTF
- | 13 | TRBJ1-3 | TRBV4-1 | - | TGCGCCAGCAGTCCAGGGGTCGGAAACACCATATATTTT | CASSPGVGNTIYF
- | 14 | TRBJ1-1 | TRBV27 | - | TGTGCCAGCAGTTTACAGGGGATGAACACTGAAGCTTTCTTT | CASSLQGMNTEAFF
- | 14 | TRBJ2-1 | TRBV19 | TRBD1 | TGTGCCAGCACGACAGGGCAGTCACGCAATGAGCAGTTCTTC | CASTTGQSRNEQFF
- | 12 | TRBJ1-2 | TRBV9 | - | TGTGCCAGCAGCGTATCTCGCTATGGCTACACCTTC | CASSVSRYGYTF